This T cell receptor (beta chain) was observed in a study of blood T cell repertoires in COVID-19 (dated by TCRdb to 2020 to 2021). Regarding the study in general: Samples covering the acute and convalescent phases of COVID-19 were provided by collaborators in the United States, Italy and Spain. The prospective study material was composed of cDNA or gDNA derived from T cells, B-cell-depleted T cells, or PBMCs. Deeply sampled blood TCRbeta repertoires from subjects exposed to, actively infected with, or recovered from COVID-19 were included in the dataset. The repertoires were released in a freely available public database intended as a resource for research on the immune response to SARS-CoV-2. The samples were drawn from two sources: the first 160 participants of the ongoing ImmuneRACE study, and about 1,300 subjects contributed by 6 global collaborators. Nearly every sample came with metadata listing a de-identified subject ID, COVID-19 status, age in years and sex. HLA class I and class II types, where available, came from metadata supplied by the sample provider rather than from assay-based typing. Broad study findings and their caveats: How much clinical and demographic metadata was included differed by source and by participant, and the metadata was provided uncurated.

TCRbeta CDR3 regions were amplified from genomic DNA using the immunoSEQ Assay, a bias-controlled multiplex PCR. On the study's bioinformatics: The number of nucleated cells in each sample was estimated by amplification of reference gene primers within the assay. Sequence reads were collapsed and filtered to measure the absolute abundance of every unique TCRbeta CDR3 rearrangement. For each sample, productive Simpson clonality was calculated as the square root of Simpson's diversity index across productive rearrangements. Drawn from immuneACCESS, this table holds only the in-frame rearrangements with V and J called that TCRdb kept. Clones are partly lost; checked studies trace under half to an unresolved V gene and leave the rest unexplained. V and J calls and clone size are copied from that table; D and trimming were computed from the DNA. This sample holds some 75,000 clones; 80% were observed only once. More than 10% of the sample is in the top ten clones.

One collaborating source in Seattle enrolled patients during active infection and followed them longitudinally through the course of disease. Collaborating institutions collected whole blood in K2EDTA tubes following their own protocols. Collaborator samples were shipped for TCRbeta analysis as frozen whole blood, isolated PBMCs, or DNA extracted from either sample type. Turning to this clone: Its binding antigen is unknown. Nothing much larger sits one base from this clone, and base qualities are not available.

Sequencing was performed on peripheral blood. The TCR originated in a man aged 50-59 years with COVID-19, enrolled during active disease.

The DNA sequence is given as TGTGCCAGCAGCCAAGAGGTGGTGCGTGGCTACACCTTC. This translates into CASSQEVVRGYTF. The rearranged chain carries TRBV4-2 and TRBJ1-2; no D segment can be confidently identified. The germline V gene provides CDR1 LGHNA and CDR2 YNFKEQ. At the junction V is shortened by 0 bases and J by 7 bases, with 9 bases in between. Its CDR3 holds 13 amino acids, cysteine through phenylalanine. The CDR3 DNA has 39 bases and is translated from base 1.